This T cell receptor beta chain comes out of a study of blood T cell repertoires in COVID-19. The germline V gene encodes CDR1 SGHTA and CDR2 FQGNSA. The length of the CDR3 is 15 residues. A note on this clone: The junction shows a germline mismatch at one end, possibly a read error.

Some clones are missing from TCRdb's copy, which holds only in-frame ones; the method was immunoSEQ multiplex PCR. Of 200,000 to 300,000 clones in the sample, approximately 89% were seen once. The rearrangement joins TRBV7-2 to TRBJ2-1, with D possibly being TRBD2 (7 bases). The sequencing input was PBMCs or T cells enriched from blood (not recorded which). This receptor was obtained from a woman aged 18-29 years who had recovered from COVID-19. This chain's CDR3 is CASSSRGGSFNEQFF. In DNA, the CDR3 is TGTGCCAGCAGCTCAAGGGGGGGCTCCTTCAATGAGCAGTTCTTC.